The 22 T cell receptor beta chains reported below all come from one sample, sequenced in a study of blood T cells in healthy people across ages. For the second PCR, which ran for roughly 6 to 12 cycles, a sample-barcoded 5' primer and a J-beta primer mix were used. TCRdb reanalysed the 5' RACE reads using MiXCR and keeps one entry per CDR3 protein. This table holds about 1.5 million distinct CDR3 sequences, 35% to 45% found once. Sequencing used blood. These receptors were obtained from a woman under 30 in good health.

The gene calls are TRBV21-1 and TRBJ2-4. TRBV21-1 is noted as a pseudogene. The CDR3 sequence is 13 residues long. The CDR3 region is CASSKGGENIQYF. The CDR3 nucleotides are TGTGCCAGCAGCAAAGGAGGAGAGAACATTCAGTACTTC.

This clonotype was counted a few times. The chain has TRBV4-1 and TRBJ1-1; maybe TRBD1 (5 bases). With 5 bases removed from V and 1 base from J, the gap between germline ends came to 14 bases. From germline, CDR1 is MGHRA and CDR2 YSYEKL. CDR3 length: 15 amino acids. This chain's CDR3 is CASSFPRGTNTEAFF. The DNA for the CDR3 is TGCGCCAGCAGCTTCCCACGGGGCACGAACACTGAAGCTTTCTTT.

The genes are TRBV12-3 or TRBV12-4 and TRBJ2-1; D is possibly TRBD2 (5 bases). The CDR3 has 13 amino acids. V lost 4 bases, J lost 5 bases, and 9 bases lay in between. The CDR3 loop reads CASSSGSHNEQFF. The CDR3 nucleotides are TGTGCCAGCAGTTCGGGATCTCACAATGAGCAGTTCTTC.

This chain connects TRBV5-6 to TRBJ2-5, with TRBD2 matching over 13 bases. Germline assignment: CDR1 SGHDT and CDR2 YYEEEE. J was trimmed by 4 bases and V by 3 bases; bases with no gene match: 12. This CDR3 is 18 amino acids long. In nucleotides, the CDR3 is TGTGCCAGCAGCTCCTACCTCTATACTAGCGGGAGGGGAGAGACCCAGTACTTC. As protein: CASSSYLYTSGRGETQYF.

This clonotype was seen a handful of times. As DNA, the CDR3 is TGTGCCAGCAGCCCGGCCAGCGGGGTTTTAGCCAAAAACATTCAGTACTTC. This codes for CASSPASGVLAKNIQYF. The chain has TRBV9 and TRBJ2-4; 7 bases align to TRBD2. J lost 0 bases, V lost 4 bases, and 10 bases had no gene match. Germline V gives CDR1 SGDLS, CDR2 YYNGEE. This CDR3 is built from 17 residues.

The chain has TRBV29-1 and TRBJ1-1; 9 bases match TRBD1. Germline CDR1 and CDR2: SQVTM and ANQGSEA. Losses at the gene ends were 6 bases for V and 1 base for J; bases not matched to a gene: 3. The CDR3 runs 13 residues. Here the CDR3 reads CSVQGARNTEAFF. The CDR3, as DNA: TGCAGCGTACAGGGGGCGCGGAACACTGAAGCTTTCTTT.

The J gene is TRBJ2-3, the V gene TRBV15; maybe TRBD1 (6 bases). Trimming shortened V by 7 bases and J by 0 bases, and 17 bases separated the two germline ends. Germline V CDR1 and CDR2: LNHNV, YYDKDF (reference sequence). This CDR3 spans 16 amino acids. CDR3 sequence reads: CATTNLPGVSTDTQYF. In nucleotides, the CDR3 is TGTGCCACCACGAACCTTCCAGGGGTTAGCACAGATACGCAGTATTTT.

CDR3 bases: TGCGCCAGCAGCCATGTACAGGCCTCCTACAATGAGCAGTTCTTC. It is translated as CASSHVQASYNEQFF. The chain has TRBV5-1 and TRBJ2-1, with D maybe TRBD1 (5 bases). Deletions cut 4 bases from V and 0 bases from J, with 11 bases between. The CDR3 extends over 15 amino acids. Germline CDR1 reads SGHRS; CDR2 reads YFSETQ.

This clonotype was found once. This sequence joins TRBV6-1 and TRBJ2-1; D remains unclear. The CDR3 has 17 residues. V lost 2 bases, J lost 0 bases, and 14 bases lay in between. CDR1 is MNHNS and CDR2 is SASEGT in the germline V gene. The CDR3 loop reads CASSEWQPESSYNEQFF. The CDR3 coding sequence is TGTGCCAGCAGTGAATGGCAACCAGAAAGCTCCTACAATGAGCAGTTCTTC.

V and J are TRBV3-1 and TRBJ1-1; the D gene is possibly TRBD1 (6 bases). The CDR3 totals 13 residues. The V gene's germline CDR1 is LGHDT and CDR2 YNNKEL (reference sequence). Between the trimmed V and J ends, which lost 4 bases and 6 bases, there was a span of 12 bases. CDR3 sequence: CASSLSEGAEAFF. The CDR3 DNA reads TGTGCCAGCAGCCTCTCCGAGGGGGCTGAAGCTTTCTTT.

J is TRBJ2-7 and V is TRBV9, with 11 positions matching TRBD2. The trim removed 3 bases at V and 7 bases at J, leaving 15 bases unmatched. This CDR3 has 17 residues. The germline V gene encodes CDR1 SGDLS and CDR2 YYNGEE. The CDR3, as DNA: TGTGCCAGCAGCGCCCTTACGACTAGCGGGAATTACAATGAGCAGTACTTC. It translates to CASSALTTSGNYNEQYF.

The chain couples TRBV6-6 to TRBJ2-7; 7 nucleotides match TRBD2. V lost 5 bases and J lost 3; bases outside the gene matches: 4. Germline V gene data show CDR1 as MNHNY and CDR2 as SVGAGI (reference sequence). This CDR3 spans 13 amino acids. The CDR3 loop is CASSTRGSYEQYF. The CDR3 region has the DNA TGTGCCAGCAGTACGCGGGGGAGCTACGAGCAGTACTTC.

J is TRBJ2-5 and V is TRBV7-2, with TRBD2 identical over 16 bases. V trimming: 5 bases; J trimming: 11 bases; junction bases outside the gene matches: 11. Germline CDR1 is SGHTA and CDR2 is FQGNSA. CDR3 size: 16 residues. CDR3 protein: CASSRGLAGGSQEQYF. In DNA form, the CDR3 reads TGTGCCAGCAGCAGGGGACTAGCGGGAGGGTCTCAAGAGCAGTACTTC.

This clonotype was seen only a few times. The rearrangement joins TRBV12-3 or TRBV12-4 to TRBJ2-1, with TRBD2 matching 9 bases. The CDR3 has 17 amino acids. The junction had 18 bases not matched to a gene; V was cut back by 6 bases and J by 9 bases. The CDR3 loop is CASSPPPRLAGVSEQFF. Written as DNA, the CDR3 is TGTGCCAGCAGCCCCCCCCCTAGATTAGCGGGAGTTAGTGAGCAGTTCTTC.

In its sample, this clonotype was seen many times. This chain connects TRBV29-1 to TRBJ2-3, with 11 bases fitting TRBD2. CDR1 is SQVTM and CDR2 is ANQGSEA in the germline V gene. This CDR3 is 15 amino acids long. J was trimmed by 2 bases and V by 3 bases; bases with no gene match: 4. CDR3 region: CSVEGTSGYTDTQYF. DNA for the CDR3: TGCAGCGTTGAGGGGACTAGCGGCTACACAGATACGCAGTATTTT.

The chain recombines TRBV18 with TRBJ2-7; no clear D gene. This CDR3 contains 14 residues. Germline V CDR1 and CDR2: KGHSH, LQKENI. With 0 bases removed from V and 4 bases from J, the gap between germline ends came to 10 bases. The CDR3 DNA follows: TGTGCCAGCTCACCACCGGCAGGAAAGTACGAGCAGTACTTC. This encodes CASSPPAGKYEQYF.

The chain joins TRBV5-1 to TRBJ2-3; a weak D match, TRBD2 (5 bases). The germline CDR1 and CDR2 sequences are SGHRS and YFSETQ. The CDR3 runs to 14 residues. V gave up 4 bases and J gave up 2 bases, with 11 bases separating them. The CDR3 coding sequence is TGCGCCAGCAGCAGGAGAGCGGTCACAGATACGCAGTATTTT. Its protein is CASSRRAVTDTQYF.

This clonotype was observed at least ten times. The chain recombines TRBV29-1 with TRBJ2-7; 7 bases are a match to TRBD1. Germline V gives CDR1 SQVTM, CDR2 ANQGSEA. CDR3 length: 14 amino acids. V was pared by 2 bases and J by 6 bases, with 10 bases of the junction left unmatched. The CDR3 protein is CSVERNRGEGEQYF. The CDR3 DNA sequence: TGCAGCGTTGAAAGGAACAGGGGTGAAGGCGAGCAGTACTTC.

The chain uses TRBV10-3 and TRBJ1-3; D unresolved. CDR1 ENHRY and CDR2 SYGVKD come from the germline V gene. CDR3 length: 13 residues. V gave up 6 bases and J gave up 0 bases, with 6 bases separating them. The CDR3 coding sequence is TGTGCCATCAGCCTGGACTCTGGAAACACCATATATTTT. This gives the protein CAISLDSGNTIYF.

The sample holds many counts of this clonotype. This chain connects TRBV7-2 to TRBJ1-2; perhaps TRBD1 as D (5 bases). V was pared by 2 bases and J by 3 bases, with 13 bases between. Germline V gene lookup returns CDR1 SGHTA and CDR2 FQGNSA. The CDR3 is 15 amino acids. This CDR3 reads CASSLKSGIDYGYTF. In nucleotides, the CDR3 is TGTGCCAGCAGCTTAAAATCAGGGATCGACTATGGCTACACCTTC.

J is TRBJ2-3 and V is TRBV9; TRBD2 might be the D (6 bases). Germline loops: CDR1 SGDLS, CDR2 YYNGEE. This CDR3 comprises 16 residues. The V end was cut by 5 bases, the J end by 6 bases, with 22 bases between. The CDR3 loop reads CASSEGRGSVSDTQYF. The CDR3, as DNA: TGTGCCAGCAGTGAGGGGCGGGGATCGGTATCGGATACGCAGTATTTT.

This chain uses TRBV6-6 with TRBJ1-5, with 7 bases identical to TRBD1. The J segment lost 1 base and the V segment lost 4 bases, leaving 7 bases of the junction unmatched. In germline, CDR1 is MNHNY, CDR2 SVGAGI (reference sequence). This CDR3 has 16 amino acids. The CDR3 loop reads CASSSPGQRSNQPQHF. The CDR3 nucleotides read TGTGCCAGCAGTTCCCCGGGACAGAGAAGCAATCAGCCCCAGCATTTT.